The 28 T cell receptor beta chains listed next were all sequenced from one sample in a study of T-cell memory formation after mild COVID-19. TCRdb re-called the 5' RACE reads through MiXCR, storing one row per CDR3 protein. The table has approximately 54,000 distinct CDR3 sequences, roughly an eighth seen once. Sequences were obtained from PBMCs or a T cell subset sorted from them (not recorded which). The receptors here all came from a man between 18 and 35 years old who had mild COVID-19 (a few samples of this study predate the infection). Cell type and time point are not known.

V and J are TRBV28 and TRBJ2-2; perhaps TRBD2 as D (5 bases). This CDR3 contains 14 residues. Germline CDR1 and CDR2: MDHEN and SYDVKM. V was shortened by 6 bases and J by 1 base, with 9 bases between the two germline ends. The CDR3 sequence: CASRNGGNTGELFF. The DNA for the CDR3 is TGTGCCAGCAGGAATGGAGGGAACACCGGGGAGCTGTTTTTT.

The sample holds many counts of this clonotype. J is TRBJ2-5 and V is TRBV24-1, with D perhaps TRBD2 (7 bases). CDR3 length: 14 residues. The V end lost 9 bases, the J end lost 0 bases, and 13 bases lay between the germline ends. CDR1 is KGHDR, CDR2 SFDVKD, per germline. The CDR3 is CATAGEGDQETQYF. CDR3 sequence (DNA): TGTGCCACCGCGGGAGAGGGGGACCAAGAGACCCAGTACTTC.

V gene TRBV9 combines with J gene TRBJ1-6; no clear D gene. V lost 2 bases, J lost 7 bases, and 7 bases lay in between. This CDR3 region has 13 residues. Per germline, CDR1 SGDLS and CDR2 YYNGEE. CDR3 residues: CASSVAGNSPLHF. The CDR3 DNA sequence: TGTGCCAGCAGCGTTGCAGGAAATTCACCCCTCCACTTT.

The sample holds a few counts of this clonotype. The V and J genes are TRBV7-3 and TRBJ1-1, with unresolved D. CDR3 size: 13 residues. V was pared by 2 bases and J by 6 bases, with 10 bases between. Germline V lookup: CDR1 SGHTA, CDR2 FQGTGA. The CDR3 nucleotides read TGTGCCAGCAGCTTAGTCCCCTCCGCTGAAGCTTTCTTT. Its translation: CASSLVPSAEAFF.

V and J are TRBV9 and TRBJ1-4; 10 bases align to TRBD1. Germline CDR1 SGDLS, CDR2 YYNGEE. The CDR3 loop spans 14 amino acids. Losses at the gene ends were 3 bases for V and 7 bases for J; bases not matched to a gene: 3. The CDR3 nucleotides read TGTGCCAGCAGCGGACAGGGGGCCGGTGAAAAACTGTTTTTT. Translation gives CASSGQGAGEKLFF.

By share of the sample, this clonotype is medium-sized. J is TRBJ1-6 and V is TRBV27; TRBD1 might be the D (5 bases). Trimming cost V 10 bases and J 0 bases, with 13 bases left between them. CDR1 is MNHEY and CDR2 is SMNVEV in the germline V gene (reference sequence). The CDR3 runs 15 residues. CDR3 sequence: CATGGKASYNSPLHF. The CDR3 region has the DNA TGTGCCACGGGGGGGAAAGCCTCCTATAATTCACCCCTCCACTTT.

The gene calls are TRBV9 and TRBJ1-2; no definite D call. The CDR3 runs 14 residues. Germline V CDR1 and CDR2: SGDLS, YYNGEE. V lost 3 bases and J lost 5, with 14 bases in between. For the CDR3, the DNA is TGTGCCAGCAGCGGCTCTGTGGGTGGATATGGCTACACCTTC. Its protein product is CASSGSVGGYGYTF.

J is TRBJ2-5 and V is TRBV12-3 or TRBV12-4; 8 nucleotides match TRBD1. CDR3 length: 13 amino acids. V gave up 7 bases and J gave up 5 bases; unmatched junction bases: 6. The CDR3 sequence is CASTLGQGETQYF. DNA of the CDR3: TGTGCCAGCACCCTCGGACAGGGTGAGACCCAGTACTTC.

V gene TRBV5-1 combines with J gene TRBJ2-3; D is possibly TRBD1 (5 bases). The V gene's germline CDR1 is SGHRS and CDR2 YFSETQ. With 4 bases removed from V and 5 bases from J, the gap between germline ends came to 11 bases. CDR3 size: 13 residues. CDR3 in DNA: TGCGCCAGCAGCCCCTTCACAGGAGATACGCAGTATTTT. Amino acids: CASSPFTGDTQYF.

This clonotype has more than one count but fewer than ten. The chain has TRBV7-8 and TRBJ2-7, with D uncertain. The germline CDR1 and CDR2 sequences are SGHVS and FQNEAQ. Trimming left V 4 bases short and J 4 bases short, with 11 bases between. The CDR3 is 13 residues long. Here the CDR3 reads CASSSSGPYEQYV. The CDR3 region has the DNA TGTGCCAGCAGCTCTAGTGGTCCTTACGAGCAGTACGTC.

In its sample, this clonotype was seen a few times. This CDR3 reads CSARDWAGNTEAFF. CDR3 in DNA: TGCAGTGCTAGAGATTGGGCAGGGAACACTGAAGCTTTCTTT. The gene calls are TRBV20-1 and TRBJ1-1; D is ambiguous. Germline CDR1 and CDR2: DFQATT and SNEGSKA (reference sequence). This CDR3 has 14 amino acids. The ends were cut back, 0 bases at V and 1 base at J, with 9 bases in the middle.

The V and J genes are TRBV5-1 and TRBJ2-5; no firm D call. Trimming pared 2 bases from V and 2 bases from J, leaving 7 bases between. Germline V CDR1 and CDR2: SGHRS, YFSETQ. The CDR3 loop spans 13 amino acids. As DNA, the CDR3 is TGCGCCAGCAGCTTTTCCAGGCAAGAGACCCAGTACTTC. This gives the protein CASSFSRQETQYF.

The genes are TRBV7-8 and TRBJ1-5, with TRBD1 identical over 9 bases. The CDR3 covers 16 residues. Germline CDR1 and CDR2: SGHVS and FQNEAQ. V dropped 5 bases and J dropped 7; count of bases not matched to a gene: 12. The CDR3 DNA follows: TGTGCCAGCAGCCCTTTGGGACAGGGAGTAAGCCAGCCCCAGCATTTT. The encoded protein is CASSPLGQGVSQPQHF. Drawing the rest from reference TRBV7-8 and TRBJ1-5, the complete variable domain is GAGVSQSPRYKVAKRGQDVALRCDPISGHVSLFWYQQALGQGPEFLTYFQNEAQLDKSGLPSDRFFAERPEGSVSTLKIQRTQQEDSAVYLCASSPLGQGVSQPQHFGDGTRLSIL.

This clonotype showed up many times. The V call is TRBV20-1, the J call TRBJ2-1, with D uncertain. V was clipped by 6 bases and J by 0 bases, with 12 bases between them. This CDR3 contains 14 residues. Germline loops: CDR1 DFQATT, CDR2 SNEGSKA (reference sequence). In nucleotides, the CDR3 is TGCAGTGCACCACTGTCTGGCTCCTACAATGAGCAGTTCTTC. Protein: CSAPLSGSYNEQFF.

This clonotype was counted only a few times. This chain joins TRBV5-1 and TRBJ1-4, with D unresolved. This CDR3 has 14 residues. Germline V gene lookup returns CDR1 SGHRS and CDR2 YFSETQ. The ends were cut back, 6 bases at V and 0 bases at J, with 9 bases in the middle. CDR3 DNA sequence: TGCGCCAGCAAACCGGACCCAACTAATGAAAAACTGTTTTTT. It yields the protein CASKPDPTNEKLFF.

This clonotype was seen many times. CDR3 nucleotides: TGTGCCAGCAGTTTAATTGGTAGCGGGGGGGCAGATACGCAGTATTTT. Protein: CASSLIGSGGADTQYF. V and J are TRBV12-3 or TRBV12-4 and TRBJ2-3; 11 nucleotides match TRBD2. V shed 2 bases, J shed 4 bases, and the junction held 5 bases outside the gene matches. The CDR3 contains 16 residues.

The table lists this clonotype with a few counts. This chain connects TRBV7-3 to TRBJ2-5, with unresolved D. V was pared by 5 bases and J by 5 bases, with 12 bases between. The CDR3 is 13 residues long. Germline CDR1 reads SGHTA; CDR2 reads FQGTGA. The DNA for the CDR3 is TGTGCCAGCAGCCCTAGGCCCGGGGAGACCCAGTACTTC. Protein: CASSPRPGETQYF.

This clonotype was counted ten times or more. The CDR3 bases are TGCGCCAGCAGCCAAGATCCCTTAGTCCGAGAGACCCAGTACTTC. It translates to CASSQDPLVRETQYF. The V and J genes are TRBV4-3 and TRBJ2-5; D not resolved. V dropped 0 bases and J dropped 4 bases, with 12 bases sitting between them. This CDR3 is built from 15 residues. Germline-derived CDR1 and CDR2 are LGHNA and YSLEER.

Comment on this clonotype: Germline and junction disagree at one end, which may indicate a read error. The V and J genes are TRBV2 and TRBJ2-7; possibly TRBD1 or TRBD2 for D (5 bases each). The germline V gene has CDR1 SNHLY and CDR2 FYNNEI. The CDR3 spans 12 residues. The CDR3 DNA reads as TGTGCCAGCAGTATATTCGGGGACCATCGAAACTTC. Translated: CASSIFGDHRNF.

This clonotype has just a few counts. V gene TRBV4-1 combines with J gene TRBJ2-5; 7 bases match TRBD2. Germline loops: CDR1 MGHRA, CDR2 YSYEKL. V was pared by 4 bases and J by 2 bases, with 1 base of the junction left unmatched. This CDR3 has 13 residues. The CDR3 DNA sequence: TGCGCCAGCAGCCGCGGGGGACAAGAGACCCAGTACTTC. Protein sequence: CASSRGGQETQYF.

This clonotype was detected a few times. The CDR3 here is CASRVGEAFF. Here the CDR3 DNA reads TGTGCCAGCAGAGTAGGTGAAGCTTTCTTT. The chain joins TRBV6-6 to TRBJ1-1, with unresolved D. The CDR3 runs 10 residues. V lost 6 bases and J 7 bases, leaving 6 bases between the germline ends. Germline V gives CDR1 MNHNY, CDR2 SVGAGI (reference sequence).

This chain connects TRBV20-1 to TRBJ1-4; TRBD1 matches 10 bases. Looked up from germline, CDR1 is DFQATT and CDR2 is SNEGSKA (reference sequence). V trimming: 3 bases; J trimming: 3 bases; junction bases outside the gene matches: 7. There are 16 residues in the CDR3. The CDR3 DNA is TGCAGTGCTAGGACAGGGGGCGCGGGAGCTAATGAAAAACTGTTTTTT. Its translation: CSARTGGAGANEKLFF.

In this sample, this clonotype turned up a few times. The V call is TRBV5-1, the J call TRBJ1-1; D remains ambiguous. The ends were cut back, 2 bases at V and 1 base at J, with 6 bases in the middle. This CDR3 spans 13 amino acids. CDR1 SGHRS and CDR2 YFSETQ come from the germline V gene. The chain's CDR3 is CASSFRKNTEAFF. CDR3 nucleotide sequence: TGCGCCAGCAGCTTCAGGAAGAACACTGAAGCTTTCTTT.

There are a few counts of this clonotype. The V and J genes are TRBV6-2 or TRBV6-3 and TRBJ1-1; D not resolved. The V and J ends lost 7 bases and 0 bases respectively, with 9 bases between them. The CDR3 is 13 amino acids. Per germline, CDR1 MNHEY and CDR2 SVGEGT. The CDR3 protein is CASTRPVNTEAFF. The CDR3 DNA reads TGTGCCAGCACGCGCCCGGTGAACACTGAAGCTTTCTTT.

This clonotype was counted between two and nine times. The chain is built from TRBV12-3 or TRBV12-4 and TRBJ2-5; D is unclear. Trimming took off 8 bases at V and 5 bases at J, with 12 bases between the two ends. There are 12 residues in the CDR3. The CDR3 loop reads CASAGFGETQYF. The CDR3 coding sequence is TGTGCCAGCGCCGGGTTTGGGGAGACCCAGTACTTC.

This chain joins TRBV9 and TRBJ1-2; D unresolved. Trimming stripped 4 bases from V and 6 bases from J, with 10 bases between. The germline V gene encodes CDR1 SGDLS and CDR2 YYNGEE. The CDR3 sequence is 12 residues long. The CDR3 spells CASSLRPDGYTF. The DNA for the CDR3 is TGTGCCAGCAGCCTCCGCCCCGATGGCTACACCTTC.

This clonotype was seen ten or more times. The J gene is TRBJ2-3, the V gene TRBV4-3; no clear D gene. The CDR3 totals 13 residues. The germline V gene encodes CDR1 LGHNA and CDR2 YSLEER. The V and J ends lost 3 bases and 8 bases respectively, with 12 bases between them. This CDR3 is CASSQDLVTTQYF. The CDR3 region has the DNA TGCGCCAGCAGCCAGGACCTAGTCACTACGCAGTATTTT.

The chain links TRBV12-3 or TRBV12-4 to TRBJ2-7; TRBD2 is a possible D gene (7 bases). CDR3 size: 14 residues. Trimming stripped 3 bases from V and 5 bases from J, with 14 bases between. The CDR3 bases are TGTGCCAGCAGTTTCAATGGGGGGGCAGACGAGCAGTACTTC. Translated, it gives CASSFNGGADEQYF.